The rows below give T cell receptor beta chains drawn from one sample of a study of T cells after posttransplantation cyclophosphamide. Profiling relied on immunoSEQ multiplex PCR, and the TCRdb table lists in-frame clones only, not all of them. The sample yields approximately 30,000 clones, without any singletons. The sample comprised PBMCs. The source of these receptors is a woman in her fifties or sixties in good health and a related stem cell transplant donor. Both conserved end residues are part of each CDR3. D genes are given only for firm matches. The size field is filled for only some rows; it gives once, few, many or a size class.

>TRBJ1-2|-|14|many|TRBV7-9
TGTGCCAGCAGCTTGCGGGGGATTGTCTATGGCTACACCTTC
CASSLRGIVYGYTF
>TRBJ1-4|-|13|many|TRBV29-1
TGCAGCGTTTACGGACAGAGTAATGAAAAACTGTTTTTT
CSVYGQSNEKLFF
>TRBJ1-4|-|15|many|TRBV19
TGTGCCAGTAGTATATTCCGGCAGGGAGTCGAAAAACTGTTTTTT
CASSIFRQGVEKLFF
>TRBJ2-7|-|13|many|TRBV5-4
TGTGCCAGCAGCTTAGGGGAGAACTACGAGCAGTACTTC
CASSLGENYEQYF
>TRBJ2-7|TRBD2|17|many|TRBV15
TGTGCCACCAGCAGTGAGAGATCGCCGGGACTACACTACGAGCAGTACTTC
CATSSERSPGLHYEQYF
>TRBJ1-2|TRBD1|13|many|TRBV6-5
TGTGCCAGCACGCAGGGACAGCGATTGGGCTACACCTTC
CASTQGQRLGYTF
>TRBJ2-1|TRBD2|14|many|TRBV24-1
TGTGCCACCGGCCGAGCGGGGCGGAACTCAGAGCAGTTCTTC
CATGRAGRNSEQFF
>TRBJ1-1|-|14|many|TRBV18
TGTGCCAGCTCACCACCCTACAGGAACACTGAAGCTTTCTTT
CASSPPYRNTEAFF
>TRBJ2-2|TRBD2|15|few|TRBV18
TGTGCCAGCTCACTGACTAGCGGGAACACCGGGGAGCTGTTTTTT
CASSLTSGNTGELFF
>TRBJ2-1|TRBD2|13|many|TRBV7-8
TGTGCCAGCAGCTTAGGACTAGCGGGAGAGTCGTTCTTC
CASSLGLAGESFF
>TRBJ1-5|TRBD1|15|few|TRBV18
TGTGCCAGCTCTCCACAGGGGGCGCCCAATCAGCCCCAGCATTTT
CASSPQGAPNQPQHF
>TRBJ1-2|-|13|many|TRBV4-2
TGTGCCAGCAGCCAAGTGGTTGAGAGGGGCTACACCTTC
CASSQVVERGYTF
>TRBJ1-6|TRBD1|18|-|TRBV30
TGTGCCTGGAGTTCGGACAGGGAACACCCATCTTATAATTCACCCCTCCACTTT
CAWSSDREHPSYNSPLHF
>TRBJ1-1|TRBD1|12|many|TRBV6-1
TGTGCCAGCAGTGAGACAGGGTTGTCAGCTTTCTTT
CASSETGLSAFF
>TRBJ1-5|-|15|many|TRBV2
TGTGCCAGCAGGGGAATCACAGGGAGGGATCAGCCCCAGCATTTT
CASRGITGRDQPQHF
>TRBJ2-5|TRBD1|13|many|TRBV27
TGTGCCAGCAGTATCGACAGGGGTGAGACCCAGTACTTC
CASSIDRGETQYF
>TRBJ2-5|-|16|many|TRBV6-6
TGTGCCAGCAGCCTCTTCGCTCAGGGCGGCCAAGAGACCCAGTACTTC
CASSLFAQGGQETQYF
>TRBJ2-3|TRBD1|17|-|TRBV15
TGTGCCACCAGCAGAGGACTGGGACAGGGAGCGTCAGATACGCAGTATTTT
CATSRGLGQGASDTQYF
>TRBJ1-4|-|14|many|TRBV7-2
TGTGCCAGCAGCCTCCAGGCAACTAATGAAAAACTGTTTTTT
CASSLQATNEKLFF
>TRBJ1-5|TRBD1|15|many|TRBV6-2/TRBV6-3
TGTGCCAGCACCTCGACAGGGGGTAGCAATCAGCCCCAGCATTTT
CASTSTGGSNQPQHF
>TRBJ2-5|-|15|few|TRBV24-1
TGTGCCACCAGTGATCCCGCTGGGGCGGAAGAGACCCAGTACTTC
CATSDPAGAEETQYF
>TRBJ2-6|-|15|many|TRBV7-2
TGTGCCAGCAGCCTCGACAGCTCTGGGGCCAACGTCCTGACTTTC
CASSLDSSGANVLTF
>TRBJ2-1|TRBD2|14|many|TRBV6-5
TGTGCCAGCAGTCGGCGGGAGGAGTGGGGTGAGCAGTTCTTC
CASSRREEWGEQFF
>TRBJ2-3|-|13|many|TRBV6-1
TGTGCCACCGGAGGGGCCTACACAGATACGCAGTATTTT
CATGGAYTDTQYF
>TRBJ2-7|-|13|many|TRBV6-5
TGTGCCAGCGGGCGGGATCCCTCCTACGAGCAGTACTTC
CASGRDPSYEQYF
>TRBJ2-1|-|16|many|TRBV9
TGTGCCAGCAGCACCATGACCCGCCAGGGCTACAATGAGCAGTTCTTC
CASSTMTRQGYNEQFF
>TRBJ2-7|-|12|many|TRBV27
TGTGCCAGCAGTTTCCGTGACAGTTCGCTGTACTTC
CASSFRDSSLYF
>TRBJ2-1|TRBD2|16|many|TRBV7-9
TGTGCCAGCAGTCGGACTAGCGGGACATCCTACAATGAGCAGTTCTTC
CASSRTSGTSYNEQFF